This T cell receptor (beta chain) was obtained from a study of T cell responses to AZD1222 COVID-19 vaccine. This CDR3 spans 13 amino acids. The V end was cut by 5 bases, the J end by 3 bases, with 10 bases between. This clone was counted only a few times. Assay used: immunoSEQ multiplex PCR; TCRdb lists only in-frame clones, some missing. The sample records approximately 190,000 clones, approximately 93% being singletons. The source is an adult who received the AZD1222 COVID-19 vaccine. Sequencing was performed on peripheral blood, taken 28 days after the second AZD1222 dose. The V and J genes are TRBV12-3 or TRBV12-4 and TRBJ1-1; possibly TRBD1 for D (5 bases). The CDR3 is CASSPTGDTEAFF. The CDR3 region has the DNA TGTGCCAGCAGTCCTACAGGAGACACTGAAGCTTTCTTT.